Listed below are T cell receptor beta chains from one sample, sequenced in a study of cytomegalovirus exposure and HLA in healthy donors. Sequencing was performed with immunoSEQ multiplex PCR; in TCRdb, only in-frame clones are kept and a portion is missing. This table has some 150,000 clones, more than 60% appearing once. The sequencing sample was made of PBMCs. These TCRs come from a male donor in good health and CMV-seronegative. The CDR3 runs from the conserved cysteine through the conserved F or W. D genes are given only for firm matches. Size tells how often a clone was seen (once, few, many) or the class of an expanded clone, and some rows leave it out.

>TRBJ2-3|.|TRBV6-1|.
TGTGCCAGCAGTGGACTATATAGCACAGATACGCAGTATTTT
CASSGLYSTDTQYF
>TRBJ1-2|.|TRBV29-1|.
TGCAGCGTTGGTGCAGGGGTTTATGGCTACACCTTC
CSVGAGVYGYTF
>TRBJ2-2|.|TRBV4-3|TRBD2
TGCGCCCGCAGCGCACTAGCGGCAGCCGACACCGGGGAGCTGTTTTTT
CARSALAAADTGELFF
>TRBJ2-2|.|TRBV27|.
TGTGCCAGCGGGGGGTCCGTCACCGGGGAGCTGTTTTTT
CASGGSVTGELFF
>TRBJ2-7|.|TRBV2|.
TGTGCCAGCAGGACAGACTTAAGCTCCTACGAGCAGTACTTC
CASRTDLSSYEQYF
>TRBJ2-7|.|TRBV6-5|.
TGTGCCAGCTCCCGGGAGAGTGAGCAGTACTTC
CASSRESEQYF
>TRBJ2-3|once|TRBV5-1|TRBD2
TGCGCCAGCAGAGGACTAGCGGGAACAGATACGCAGTATTTT
CASRGLAGTDTQYF
>TRBJ2-3|.|TRBV12-5|.
TGTGCTAGTGGTTTTGAGACAAGCTATAGCACAGATACGCAGTATTTT
CASGFETSYSTDTQYF
>TRBJ1-1|.|TRBV6-5|.
TGTGCCAGCACCGCCTACAGGACAATGAACACTGAAGCTTTCTTT
CASTAYRTMNTEAFF
>TRBJ1-4|.|TRBV21-1|.
TGTGCCAGCAGCGGGACAGCAACTAATGAAAAACTGTTTTTT
CASSGTATNEKLFF
>TRBJ2-1|.|TRBV5-6|TRBD2
TGTGCCAGCAGCAAACTAGCGGTTCGCTCCTACAATGAGCAGTTCTTC
CASSKLAVRSYNEQFF
>TRBJ1-4|.|TRBV6-5|.
TGTGCCAGCAGTTACTCAAGGCAGGGGACCGAAAAACTGTTTTTT
CASSYSRQGTEKLFF
>TRBJ1-1|.|TRBV30|.
TGTGCCCTGGAGCCGGGCCGAGGGGGAGCTTTCTTT
CALEPGRGGAFF
>TRBJ2-3|.|TRBV18|.
TGTGCCAGCTCACCACCGTCCGGGGAGGATACGCAGTATTTT
CASSPPSGEDTQYF
>TRBJ1-5|.|TRBV5-6|.
TGTGCCAGCAGCTTATTCAGGGCGGCTCAGCCCCAGCATTTT
CASSLFRAAQPQHF
>TRBJ2-7|few|TRBV5-4|TRBD1
TGTGCCAGCAGCTCGTACCGGGACAGGTTCGCCTACGAGCAGTACTTC
CASSSYRDRFAYEQYF
>TRBJ1-1|few|TRBV30|.
TGTGCCTGGAGTGTGGGCAGCATGAACACTGAAGCTTTCTTT
CAWSVGSMNTEAFF
>TRBJ2-5|.|TRBV18|TRBD1
TGTGCCAGCTCACTTCCGGGACAGGGACGGCCAGAGACCCAGTACTTC
CASSLPGQGRPETQYF
>TRBJ2-7|.|TRBV2|.
TGTGCCAGCAGGCCTCTAGCGCTTAGCTCCTACGAGCAGTACTTC
CASRPLALSSYEQYF
>TRBJ2-7|.|TRBV7-9|.
TGTGCCAGCAGCCGTGGGCCCACCTTTTACGAGCAGTACTTC
CASSRGPTFYEQYF
>TRBJ2-7|.|TRBV5-1|TRBD2
TGCGCCAGCAGCGGGGGACTAGCGGGAGGGGGGACCTACGAGCAGTACTTC
CASSGGLAGGGTYEQYF
>TRBJ2-1|.|TRBV25-1|TRBD2
TGTGCCAGCAGTGGGAATAGCGGGAGATCCTACAATGAGCAGTTCTTC
CASSGNSGRSYNEQFF